One sample yielded the 18 T cell receptor beta chains listed below, sequenced in a study of control samples from healthy donors and cancer patients. Assay used: immunoSEQ multiplex PCR; TCRdb lists only in-frame clones, some missing. The table lists about 120,000 clones, around 89% of them singletons. The sequenced sample was blood. These receptor sequences come from a middle-aged man in good health.

The chain is built from TRBV7-3 and TRBJ2-5; D possibly corresponds to TRBD2 (6 bases). V lost 3 bases, J lost 1 base, and 9 bases lay in between. CDR3 length: 14 amino acids. CDR1 and CDR2 from the germline V gene are SGHTA and FQGTGA. The CDR3 DNA is TGTGCCAGCAGCTTTAACGGGGGCCAAGAGACCCAGTACTTC. This gives the protein CASSFNGGQETQYF.

This clone has a single count. The chain employs TRBV3-1 (or the pseudogene TRBV3-2) and TRBJ2-6; D gene uncertain. CDR1 LGHDT and CDR2 YNNKEL come from the germline V gene (reference sequence). V was shortened by 2 bases and J by 6 bases, with 17 bases between the two germline ends. The CDR3 consists of 17 residues. This CDR3 reads CASSQSDSLFAANVLTF. DNA for the CDR3: TGTGCCAGCAGCCAATCAGATAGCCTTTTTGCGGCCAACGTCCTGACTTTC.

The gene calls are TRBV5-1 and TRBJ2-1, with D perhaps matching TRBD2 (6 bases). Looked up from germline, CDR1 is SGHRS and CDR2 is YFSETQ. V was trimmed by 6 bases and J by 4 bases, leaving 14 bases between them. The CDR3 covers 14 residues. The CDR3 spells CASKVASAYNEQFF. CDR3 in DNA: TGCGCCAGCAAAGTGGCTAGCGCATACAATGAGCAGTTCTTC.

The gene calls are TRBV5-1 and TRBJ2-1, with 7 bases that match TRBD2. Germline lookup yields CDR1 SGHRS and CDR2 YFSETQ. CDR3 length: 15 residues. With 0 bases clipped from V and 4 bases from J, the junction kept 4 bases outside the gene matches. CDR3 region: CASSLAGGNYNEQFF. CDR3 DNA sequence: TGCGCCAGCAGCTTGGCCGGGGGGAATTACAATGAGCAGTTCTTC.

The chain is built from TRBV7-9 and TRBJ2-5, with D possibly TRBD1 on 6 matching bases. The germline V gene has CDR1 SEHNR and CDR2 FQNEAQ (reference sequence). With 1 base removed from V and 5 bases from J, the gap between germline ends came to 14 bases. This CDR3 region has 15 residues. Written as DNA, the CDR3 is TGTGCCAGCAGCTTAGACCCGACAGGATCGGAGACCCAGTACTTC. The encoded protein is CASSLDPTGSETQYF.

This chain connects TRBV7-9 to TRBJ2-3; TRBD1 aligns across 7 bases. This CDR3 is built from 13 residues. CDR1 is SEHNR and CDR2 is FQNEAQ in the germline V gene (reference sequence). V lost 5 bases and J lost 9; bases outside the gene matches: 8. CDR3 loop: CASSQSTGVTQYF. In DNA form, the CDR3 reads TGTGCCAGCAGCCAGAGTACAGGGGTAACGCAGTATTTT.

This clone was seen just once. The chain combines TRBV5-6 with TRBJ2-6; D unclear. V lost 6 bases to trimming and J lost 1 base, with 5 bases between them. This CDR3 is 13 amino acids long. Germline V gene sequence: CDR1 SGHDT, CDR2 YYEEEE. The CDR3 reads CASMKSGANVLTF. The CDR3 DNA reads TGTGCCAGCATGAAGTCTGGGGCCAACGTCCTGACTTTC.

This chain uses TRBV30 with TRBJ2-3; the match to TRBD1 covers 9 bases. CDR1 GTSNPN and CDR2 SVGIG come from the germline V gene (reference sequence). The length of the CDR3 is 15 residues. After removal of 3 bases from V and 3 bases from J, the junction contained 7 bases not matched to a gene. The DNA of the CDR3 is TGTGCCTGGAGGGTCACAGGGGGCGGGACAGATACGCAGTATTTT. Its protein is CAWRVTGGGTDTQYF. Full variable domain (missing parts from reference TRBV30 and TRBJ2-3): SQTIHQWPATLVQPVGSPLSLECTVEGTSNPNLYWYRQAAGRGLQLLFYSVGIGQISSEVPQNLSASRPQDRQFILSSKKLLLSDSGFYLCAWRVTGGGTDTQYFGPGTRLTVL.

The genes are TRBV18 and TRBJ2-1; 11 bases fit TRBD2. The CDR3 covers 16 residues. CDR1 is KGHSH and CDR2 is LQKENI in the germline V gene. The V segment lost 4 bases and the J segment 4 bases; nucleotides outside the gene matches: 6. The CDR3 bases are TGTGCCAGCTCACTTCGCACTAGCGGGGGTTACAATGAGCAGTTCTTC. Its translation: CASSLRTSGGYNEQFF.

V is TRBV10-1 and J is TRBJ2-3, with D unresolved. The CDR3 contains 14 residues. Trimming removed 5 bases at V and 2 bases at J, with 11 bases between. In germline, CDR1 is WNHNN, CDR2 SYGVQD (reference sequence). CDR3 in DNA: TGCGCCAGCAGTCAACAGTGGAACACAGATACGCAGTATTTT. It yields the protein CASSQQWNTDTQYF.

The genes are TRBV14 and TRBJ1-4; 7 positions agree with TRBD1. V lost 2 bases and J lost 8; bases outside the gene matches: 14. In germline, CDR1 is SGHDN, CDR2 FVKESK. The CDR3 has 17 amino acids. Written as DNA, the CDR3 is TGTGCCAGCAGCCAACAAAAAACGACAGGGAAGAGAGAAAAACTGTTTTTT. Its protein product is CASSQQKTTGKREKLFF.

This chain connects TRBV29-1 to TRBJ2-4; D uncertain. CDR1 is SQVTM and CDR2 is ANQGSEA in the germline V gene. The CDR3 totals 15 residues. Trimming removed 4 bases at V and 0 bases at J, with 13 bases between. Here the CDR3 reads CSVAGHFLAKNIQYF. CDR3 in DNA: TGCAGCGTTGCCGGTCATTTTCTAGCCAAAAACATTCAGTACTTC.

This clone was detected many times. The chain uses TRBV24-1 and TRBJ2-2; D is possibly TRBD1 (5 bases). CDR1 and CDR2 from the germline V gene are KGHDR and SFDVKD. Trimming pared 3 bases from V and 0 bases from J, leaving 13 bases between. The CDR3 totals 17 residues. DNA for the CDR3: TGTGCCACCAGTGATACTGGACACCTCCCGAACACCGGGGAGCTGTTTTTT. This translates into CATSDTGHLPNTGELFF.

CDR3 sequence: CASSPGTEGNSPLHF. The DNA for the CDR3 is TGTGCCAGCTCACCGGGGACTGAGGGGAATTCACCCCTCCACTTT. The gene calls are TRBV18 and TRBJ1-6; weak D call: TRBD1 (5 bases). V lost 3 bases, J lost 7 bases, and 13 bases lay in between. The CDR3 consists of 15 residues. Germline-derived CDR1 and CDR2 are KGHSH and LQKENI.

This sequence joins TRBV29-1 and TRBJ1-1; no firm D call. Trimming removed 3 bases from V and 3 bases from J, with 5 bases in between. The CDR3 contains 11 residues. Germline V lookup: CDR1 SQVTM, CDR2 ANQGSEA. The DNA of the CDR3 is TGCAGCGTTGACAGGTACACTGAAGCTTTCTTT. It codes for CSVDRYTEAFF.

The V and J genes are TRBV27 and TRBJ2-3; D might be TRBD1 or TRBD2, each matching 5 bases. CDR3 length: 14 residues. Trimming shortened V by 3 bases and J by 4 bases, and 11 bases separated the two germline ends. CDR1 and CDR2 (germline): MNHEY, SMNVEV (reference sequence). CDR3 bases: TGTGCCAGCAGTTTTCCGGGGCGGGCAGATACGCAGTATTTT. It is translated as CASSFPGRADTQYF.

The chain combines TRBV27 with TRBJ2-7, with D possibly being TRBD1 (6 bases). V lost 3 bases and J lost 1, with 10 bases in between. Germline V lookup: CDR1 MNHEY, CDR2 SMNVEV (reference sequence). The CDR3 contains 14 residues. The CDR3, as DNA: TGTGCCAGCAGTTTCGGACAGCTTTCCTACGAGCAGTACTTC. Translating it yields CASSFGQLSYEQYF.

J is TRBJ2-1 and V is TRBV15; TRBD2 matches 7 bases. V lost 0 bases and J lost 1; bases outside the gene matches: 9. The CDR3 loop spans 18 amino acids. The germline V gene encodes CDR1 LNHNV and CDR2 YYDKDF (reference sequence). CDR3 amino acids: CATSRDSVSGVSYNEQFF. The CDR3 DNA follows: TGTGCCACCAGCAGAGATAGCGTCAGCGGGGTGTCCTACAATGAGCAGTTCTTC.